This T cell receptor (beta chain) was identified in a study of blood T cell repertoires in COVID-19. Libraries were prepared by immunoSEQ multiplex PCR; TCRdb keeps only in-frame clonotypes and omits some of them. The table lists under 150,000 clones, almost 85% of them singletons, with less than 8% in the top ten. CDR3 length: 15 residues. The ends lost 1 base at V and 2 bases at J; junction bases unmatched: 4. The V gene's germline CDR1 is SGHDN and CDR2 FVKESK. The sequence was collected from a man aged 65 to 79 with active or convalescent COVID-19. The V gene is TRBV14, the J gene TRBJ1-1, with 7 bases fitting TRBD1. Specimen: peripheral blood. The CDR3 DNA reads TGTGCCAGCAGCCAAGGACAGGGAGGAAACACTGAAGCTTTCTTT. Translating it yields CASSQGQGGNTEAFF.